What follows describes a single T cell receptor (beta chain). This record comes from a study of T cell changes during pregnancy in multiple sclerosis. TCRdb keeps only in-frame clones here, not all; method: immunoSEQ multiplex PCR. The table lists approximately 29,000 clones, about nine tenths of them singletons, with 6% to 6.5% in the top ten. The CDR3 is 17 amino acids. J was trimmed by 6 bases and V by 4 bases; bases with no gene match: 15. Germline values: CDR1 LGHNA, CDR2 YNFKEQ. The sequenced sample was CD8+ T cells from peripheral blood mononuclear cells, obtained before pregnancy. The receptor was isolated from a female donor with multiple sclerosis, enrolled in a pregnancy study. The rearrangement joins TRBV4-2 to TRBJ2-1; TRBD2 aligns across 7 bases. Written as DNA, the CDR3 is TGTGCCAGCAGCCGAAGTTTTACGACTAGCTTTTTCAATGAGCAGTTCTTC. It specifies CASSRSFTTSFFNEQFF.